This T cell receptor beta chain was sequenced during a study of blood T cell repertoires in COVID-19. Original processing methods: Amplifying reference gene primers gave estimates of nucleated cell counts. Using immunoSEQ multiplex PCR, the repertoire was profiled, and TCRdb retains in-frame clones only, with some absent. That table supplies the V and J calls and clone size; D and trimming were determined from the DNA. This sample yields tens of thousands of clones, of which around 85% are seen a single time; roughly 13% belongs to the top ten. This CDR3 has 14 residues. V dropped 5 bases and J dropped 0 bases, with 11 bases sitting between them. CDR1 is SQVTM, CDR2 ANQGSEA, per germline.

V and J are TRBV29-1 and TRBJ1-5; maybe TRBD1 (6 bases). The sequencing sample was made of peripheral blood. This receptor was obtained from a human donor in a cohort sampled during active COVID-19. The CDR3 DNA is TGCAGCGTTACACAGGGAAATAGCAATCAGCCCCAGCATTTT. Translated, it gives CSVTQGNSNQPQHF.